This T cell receptor beta chain was recovered during a study of blood T cell repertoires in COVID-19. For the study at large: Samples taken during acute and convalescent COVID-19 were collected in the United States, Italy and Spain.

This CDR3 has 14 amino acids. Germline-derived CDR1 and CDR2 are SQVTM and ANQGSEA. The J segment lost 3 bases and the V segment lost 4 bases, leaving 6 bases of the junction unmatched. The data were produced by immunoSEQ multiplex PCR, yet TCRdb's version contains in-frame clones alone and is incomplete. The sample consists of 30,000 or so clones, 90% of them appearing once. Specimen: peripheral blood. The sequence was obtained from a man aged 65-85 years with active or convalescent COVID-19. The chain recombines TRBV29-1 with TRBJ2-7; TRBD2 matches at 10 bases. The DNA for the CDR3 is TGCAGCGTTGTCGTGTTAGCGGGAGGCTACGAGCAGTACTTC. Encoded protein: CSVVVLAGGYEQYF.